The sample holds one count of the clone carrying this T cell receptor beta chain. Its matching antigen is unknown. V was pared by 4 bases and J by 0 bases, with 14 bases between. This CDR3 contains 16 residues. Germline assignment: CDR1 SGHNT and CDR2 YYREEE (reference sequence). These data belong to a study of shared clonotypes between healthy human individuals. General study points: Generation probability values for non-shared clonotypes were lower than those for clonotypes shared by all four donors.

Profiled with immunoSEQ multiplex PCR; TCRdb holds only in-frame clones, not every one. The table has a few million clones, roughly 95% seen once. The sample taken for sequencing was naive CD4+ T cells sorted from blood. The subset denotes: CD45RA+ positively selected. This sequence was found in a man younger than 30 in good health. This chain joins TRBV5-4 and TRBJ2-1; D ambiguous. The CDR3 coding sequence is TGTGCCAGCAGCCTCTCCGCGAGTAGCTCCTACAATGAGCAGTTCTTC. The encoded protein is CASSLSASSSYNEQFF.